The 10 T cell receptor beta chains given below trace back to one sample, sequenced in a study of T cell repertoires in cytomegalovirus infection. These receptors lack a known antigen. MiXCR, run by TCRdb on the reads, gives a single entry per CDR3 protein. Here the sample spans under 850,000 distinct CDR3 sequences, roughly 33% being singletons. The sample in question was cultured PBMCs, obtained from culture after CMV antigen stimulation. These receptors came from a human donor in good health (CMV status not recorded). Some clones in this sample may be carry-over from other donors' samples.

This clonotype was counted only a few times. The gene calls are TRBV28 and TRBJ2-5, with 11 bases that match TRBD2. Germline CDR1 MDHEN, CDR2 SYDVKM. V shed 3 bases, J shed 2 bases, and the junction held 11 bases outside the gene matches. This CDR3 comprises 18 residues. The CDR3 nucleotides are TGTGCCAGCAGTTTTGGGTTATGGACTAGCGGGCCGCAAGAGACCCAGTACTTC. Its protein is CASSFGLWTSGPQETQYF.

The chain recombines TRBV4-3 with TRBJ2-3, with D tentatively TRBD1 (5 bases). The CDR3 consists of 14 residues. Between the trimmed V and J ends, which lost 1 base and 2 bases, there was a span of 7 bases. From germline, CDR1 is LGHNA and CDR2 YSLEER. The CDR3 DNA follows: TGCGCCAGCAGCCAAGTACAGGCCACAGATACGCAGTATTTT. Amino acid sequence: CASSQVQATDTQYF.

This clonotype was detected ten times or more. The V gene is TRBV7-6, the J gene TRBJ2-5; TRBD2 matches at 8 bases. Looked up from germline, CDR1 is SGHVS and CDR2 is FNYEAQ. This CDR3 is 14 amino acids long. Unmatched junction bases numbered 4, after V lost 5 bases and J lost 2 bases. This chain's CDR3 is CASSPGTSQETQYF. The CDR3 coding sequence is TGTGCCAGCAGCCCCGGGACTAGTCAAGAGACCCAGTACTTC. The full variable domain, completed using reference TRBV7-6 and TRBJ2-5, is GAGVSQSPRYKVTKRGQDVALRCDPISGHVSLYWYRQALGQGPEFLTYFNYEAQQDKSGLPNDRFSAERPEGSISTLTIQRTEQRDSAMYRCASSPGTSQETQYFGPGTRLLVL.

V gene TRBV12-3 or TRBV12-4 combines with J gene TRBJ1-3; maybe TRBD1 (5 bases). V shed 9 bases and J shed 0 bases, with 18 bases lying between them. There are 16 residues in the CDR3. CDR3 amino acids: CASLARGKASGNTIYF. CDR3 sequence (DNA): TGTGCCAGTCTAGCCCGGGGGAAAGCCTCTGGAAACACCATATATTTT.

The chain links TRBV27 to TRBJ2-7, with D possibly TRBD2 on 5 matching bases. V was shortened by 0 bases and J by 7 bases, with 10 bases between the two germline ends. Germline V CDR1 and CDR2: MNHEY, SMNVEV (reference sequence). This CDR3 has 13 residues. The CDR3 coding sequence is TGTGCCAGCAGTTTATCGGAGGATTTGGAGCAGTACTTC. It yields the protein CASSLSEDLEQYF.

This clonotype was recorded a few times. The rearrangement uses TRBV19 and TRBJ1-2; 9 nucleotides align to TRBD1. This CDR3 is built from 15 residues. The trim removed 3 bases at V and 8 bases at J, leaving 10 bases unmatched. Germline lookup yields CDR1 LNHDA and CDR2 SQIVND (reference sequence). The CDR3: CASSMIRGTGNGYTF. CDR3 nucleotide sequence: TGTGCCAGTAGTATGATTCGGGGGACAGGGAACGGCTACACCTTC.

In its sample, this clonotype was seen a few times. This rearrangement joins TRBV6-1 to TRBJ1-2; D gene ambiguous. Deletions cut 6 bases from V and 8 bases from J, with 7 bases between. Germline assignment: CDR1 MNHNS and CDR2 SASEGT. CDR3 size: 10 residues. The chain's CDR3 is CASRELGYTF. In DNA form, the CDR3 reads TGTGCCAGCAGGGAATTGGGCTACACCTTC.

CDR3 amino acids: CSARTGPSDYGYTF. Written as DNA, the CDR3 is TGCAGTGCTAGAACAGGCCCTTCAGACTATGGCTACACCTTC. This chain uses TRBV20-1 with TRBJ1-2; perhaps TRBD1 as D (5 bases). CDR1 is DFQATT and CDR2 is SNEGSKA in the germline V gene (reference sequence). The V end was cut by 2 bases, the J end by 3 bases, with 13 bases between. This CDR3 spans 14 amino acids.

The rearrangement joins TRBV5-6 to TRBJ2-1; TRBD2 matches at 8 bases. CDR3 size: 12 residues. The J segment lost 5 bases and the V segment lost 6 bases, leaving 1 base of the junction unmatched. Germline assignment: CDR1 SGHDT and CDR2 YYEEEE. The CDR3 nucleotides are TGTGCCAGCACCGGGGGGGACAATGAGCAGTTCTTC. This codes for CASTGGDNEQFF.

The chain links TRBV7-8 to TRBJ2-3; 9 nucleotides match TRBD2. CDR3 length: 21 residues. Germline-derived CDR1 and CDR2 are SGHVS and FQNEAQ. The J segment lost 2 bases and the V segment lost 2 bases, leaving 20 bases of the junction unmatched. CDR3 bases: TGTGCCAGCAGCTTAAGTTTTGGGACTAGCTCGGATCCCGACGACACAGATACGCAGTATTTT. This gives the protein CASSLSFGTSSDPDDTDTQYF.